This TCR beta chain stems from a study of blood T cell repertoires in COVID-19. The wider study: In each case, the material was cDNA or gDNA derived from T cells, B-cell-depleted T cells, or PBMCs.

Original processing notes: By means of reference gene primer amplification, nucleated cell counts were estimated. Data came from immunoSEQ multiplex PCR; TCRdb stores just in-frame clones and leaves some out. The DNA gave D and trimming, while V, J and clone size come from that table. This table holds some 130,000 clones, around 85% found once. The V gene's germline CDR1 is MNHEY and CDR2 SMNVEV (reference sequence). The V end was cut by 1 base, the J end by 1 base, with 7 bases between. The CDR3 consists of 14 residues. The clonotype was recovered from a woman aged 45-65 years who had recovered from COVID-19. V and J are TRBV27 and TRBJ1-1, with D unclear. The sequenced material came from peripheral blood. Here the CDR3 reads CASSLYGRNTEAFF. The CDR3 DNA follows: TGTGCCAGCAGTTTATACGGGAGGAACACTGAAGCTTTCTTT.